This T cell receptor beta chain was captured by sequencing in a study of shared clonotypes between healthy human individuals. Study-wide background: CD8 memory received one plate per donor, CD8 naive two, CD4 memory three and CD4 naive three. General study results and limits: Generation probabilities were higher for clonotypes shared across all four sorted-subset donors than for unshared ones.

The CDR3 loop spans 12 amino acids. CDR1 is SGHAT, CDR2 FQNNGV, per germline. V lost 0 bases to trimming and J lost 7 bases, with 3 bases between them. Generated by immunoSEQ multiplex PCR, the TCRdb table keeps only in-frame clones and is missing some. Among 450,000 to 700,000 clones, just under 97% were seen once, and the ten largest hold about 0.11%. Points on this clone: Antigen specificity is unknown.

Only CD45RO-negative cells positively selected for CCR7 counted as naive CD8 cells, so terminally differentiated effector memory CD45RA+ cells were excluded. The J gene is TRBJ2-2, the V gene TRBV11-2, with D unresolved. The receptor was isolated from a woman in her 30s in good health. The specimen was naive CD8+ T cells sorted from blood. The CDR3, as DNA: TGTGCCAGCAGCTTAGACCTCGGGGAGCTGTTTTTT. It translates to CASSLDLGELFF.